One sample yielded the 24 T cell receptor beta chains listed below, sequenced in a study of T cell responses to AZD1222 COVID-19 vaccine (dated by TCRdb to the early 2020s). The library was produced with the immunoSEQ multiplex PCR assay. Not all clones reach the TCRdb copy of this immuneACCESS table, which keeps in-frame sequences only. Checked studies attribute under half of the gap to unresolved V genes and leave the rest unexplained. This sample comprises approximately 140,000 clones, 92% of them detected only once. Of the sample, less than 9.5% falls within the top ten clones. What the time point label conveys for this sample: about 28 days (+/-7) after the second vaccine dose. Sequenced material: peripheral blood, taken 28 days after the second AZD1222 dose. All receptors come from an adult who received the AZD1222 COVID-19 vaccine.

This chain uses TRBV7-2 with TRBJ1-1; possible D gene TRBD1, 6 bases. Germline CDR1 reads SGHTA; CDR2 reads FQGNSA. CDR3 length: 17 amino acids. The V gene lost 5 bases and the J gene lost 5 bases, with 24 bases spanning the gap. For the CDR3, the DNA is TGTGCCAGCAGCCCTCCGGGACATCCCTCCATTCTTACTGAAGCTTTCTTT. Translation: CASSPPGHPSILTEAFF.

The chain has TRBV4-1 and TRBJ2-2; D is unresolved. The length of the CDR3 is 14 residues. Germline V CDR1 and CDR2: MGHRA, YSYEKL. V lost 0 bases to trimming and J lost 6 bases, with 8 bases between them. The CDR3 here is CASSQETVPGELFF. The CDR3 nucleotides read TGCGCCAGCAGCCAAGAAACCGTCCCCGGGGAGCTGTTTTTT.

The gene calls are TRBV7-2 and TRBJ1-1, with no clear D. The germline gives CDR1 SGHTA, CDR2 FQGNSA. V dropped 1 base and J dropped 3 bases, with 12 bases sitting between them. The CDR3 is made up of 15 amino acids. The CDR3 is CASSLDAARYTEAFF. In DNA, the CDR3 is TGTGCCAGCAGCTTAGACGCTGCGCGTTACACTGAAGCTTTCTTT.

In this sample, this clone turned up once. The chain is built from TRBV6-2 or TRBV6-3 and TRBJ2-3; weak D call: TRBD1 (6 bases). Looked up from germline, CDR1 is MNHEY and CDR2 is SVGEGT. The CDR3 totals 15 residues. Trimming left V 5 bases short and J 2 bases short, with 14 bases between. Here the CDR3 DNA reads TGTGCCAGCAGTACCGGGACACCCTTCACAGATACGCAGTATTTT. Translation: CASSTGTPFTDTQYF.

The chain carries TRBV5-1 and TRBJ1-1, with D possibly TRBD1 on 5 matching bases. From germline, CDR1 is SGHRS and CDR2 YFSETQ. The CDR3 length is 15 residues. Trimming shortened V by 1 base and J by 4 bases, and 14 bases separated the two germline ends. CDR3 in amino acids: CASSLLSGRGTEAFF. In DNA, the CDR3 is TGCGCCAGCAGCTTGTTGTCGGGAAGGGGCACTGAAGCTTTCTTT. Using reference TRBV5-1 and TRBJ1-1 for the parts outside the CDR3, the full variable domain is KAGVTQTPRYLIKTRGQQVTLSCSPISGHRSVSWYQQTPGQGLQFLFEYFSETQRNKGNFPGRFSGRQFSNSRSEMNVSTLELGDSALYLCASSLLSGRGTEAFFGQGTRLTVV.

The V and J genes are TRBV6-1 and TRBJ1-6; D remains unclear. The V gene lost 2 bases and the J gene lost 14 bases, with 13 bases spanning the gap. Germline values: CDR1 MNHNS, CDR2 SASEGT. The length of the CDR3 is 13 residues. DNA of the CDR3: TGTGCCAGCAGTGAACAGGTGCTCTCGGCCCTCCACTTT. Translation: CASSEQVLSALHF.

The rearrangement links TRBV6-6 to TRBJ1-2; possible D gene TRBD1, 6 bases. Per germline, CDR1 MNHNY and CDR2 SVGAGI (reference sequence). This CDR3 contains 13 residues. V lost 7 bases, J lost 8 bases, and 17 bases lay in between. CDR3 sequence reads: CASKFAGAAGYTF. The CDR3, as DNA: TGTGCCAGCAAGTTTGCGGGGGCGGCGGGCTACACCTTC.

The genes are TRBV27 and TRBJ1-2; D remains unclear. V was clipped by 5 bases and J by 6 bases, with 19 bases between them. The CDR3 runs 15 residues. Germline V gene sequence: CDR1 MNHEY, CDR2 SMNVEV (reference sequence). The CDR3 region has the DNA TGTGCCAGCAGTAACAAATACTCTCCGATGGATGGCTACACCTTC. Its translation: CASSNKYSPMDGYTF.

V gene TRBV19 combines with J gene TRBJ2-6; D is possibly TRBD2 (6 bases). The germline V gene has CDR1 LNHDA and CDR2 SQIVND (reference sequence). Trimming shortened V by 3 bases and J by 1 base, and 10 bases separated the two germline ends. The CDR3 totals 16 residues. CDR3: CASSIIGRSGANVLTF. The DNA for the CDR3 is TGTGCCAGTAGTATTATAGGGAGGTCTGGGGCCAACGTCCTGACTTTC.

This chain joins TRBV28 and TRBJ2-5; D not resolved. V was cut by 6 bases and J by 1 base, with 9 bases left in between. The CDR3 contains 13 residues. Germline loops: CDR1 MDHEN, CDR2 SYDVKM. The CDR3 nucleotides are TGTGCCAGCAGCCGATCCATCCAAGAGACCCAGTACTTC. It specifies CASSRSIQETQYF.

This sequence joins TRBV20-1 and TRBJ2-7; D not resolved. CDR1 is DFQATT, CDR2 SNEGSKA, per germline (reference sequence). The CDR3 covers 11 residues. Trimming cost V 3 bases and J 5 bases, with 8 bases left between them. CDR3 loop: CSARGLHEQYF. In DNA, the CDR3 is TGCAGTGCTAGGGGTCTCCACGAGCAGTACTTC.

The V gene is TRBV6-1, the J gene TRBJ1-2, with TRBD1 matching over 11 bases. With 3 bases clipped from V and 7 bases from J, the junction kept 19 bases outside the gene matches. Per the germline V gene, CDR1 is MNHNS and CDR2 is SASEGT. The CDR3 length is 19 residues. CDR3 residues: CASSEFGVRTTGTGGGYTF. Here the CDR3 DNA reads TGTGCCAGCAGTGAGTTCGGGGTGAGGACTACCGGGACAGGGGGTGGCTACACCTTC.

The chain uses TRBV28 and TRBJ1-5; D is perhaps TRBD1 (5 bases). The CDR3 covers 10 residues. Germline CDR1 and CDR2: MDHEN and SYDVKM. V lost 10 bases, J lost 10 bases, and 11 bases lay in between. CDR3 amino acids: CATKGHPQHF. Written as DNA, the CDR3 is TGTGCCACCAAGGGGCATCCCCAGCATTTT.

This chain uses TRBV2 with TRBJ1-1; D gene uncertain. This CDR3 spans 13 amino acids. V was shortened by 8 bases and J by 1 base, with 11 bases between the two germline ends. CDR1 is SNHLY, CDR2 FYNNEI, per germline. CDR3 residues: CASSPGRNTEAFF. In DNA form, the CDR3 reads TGTGCCAGCTCCCCGGGGAGGAACACTGAAGCTTTCTTT.

The CDR3 loop reads CASSFSRVNSPLHF. The CDR3 coding sequence is TGTGCCAGCAGCTTCAGCAGGGTGAATTCACCCCTCCACTTT. The chain has TRBV7-2 and TRBJ1-6, with a tentative D call TRBD1 (5 bases). The germline V and J ends were trimmed by 3 bases and 7 bases, with 10 bases remaining between them. Germline CDR1 SGHTA, CDR2 FQGNSA. The CDR3 spans 14 residues.

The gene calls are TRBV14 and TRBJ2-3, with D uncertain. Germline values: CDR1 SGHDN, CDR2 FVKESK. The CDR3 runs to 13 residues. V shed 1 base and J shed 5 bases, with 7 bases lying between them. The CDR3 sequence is CASSQGVRDTQYF. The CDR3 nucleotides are TGTGCCAGCAGCCAAGGTGTAAGAGATACGCAGTATTTT.

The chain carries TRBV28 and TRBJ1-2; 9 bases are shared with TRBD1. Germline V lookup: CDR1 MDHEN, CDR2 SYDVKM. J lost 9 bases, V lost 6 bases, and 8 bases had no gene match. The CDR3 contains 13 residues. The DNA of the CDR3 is TGTGCCAGCAGCTTGGGACAGGGTGGGCGCTACACCTTC. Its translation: CASSLGQGGRYTF.

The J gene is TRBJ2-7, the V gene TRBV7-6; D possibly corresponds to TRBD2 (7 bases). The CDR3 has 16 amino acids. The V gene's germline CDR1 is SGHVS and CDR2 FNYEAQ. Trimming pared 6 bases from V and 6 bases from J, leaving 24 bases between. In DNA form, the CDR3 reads TGTGCCAGCAGTTCCAGGGGCGGAGCCGGACTAGGCGAGCAGTACTTC. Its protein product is CASSSRGGAGLGEQYF.

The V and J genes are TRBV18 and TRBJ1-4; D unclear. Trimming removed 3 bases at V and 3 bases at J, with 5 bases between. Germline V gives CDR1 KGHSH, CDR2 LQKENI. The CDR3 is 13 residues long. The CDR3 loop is CASSPAANEKLFF. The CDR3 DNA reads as TGTGCCAGCTCACCTGCGGCTAATGAAAAACTGTTTTTT.

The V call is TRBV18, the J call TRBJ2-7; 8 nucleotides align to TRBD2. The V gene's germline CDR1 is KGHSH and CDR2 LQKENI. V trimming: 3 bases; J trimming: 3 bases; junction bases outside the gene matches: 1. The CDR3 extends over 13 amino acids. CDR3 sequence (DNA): TGTGCCAGCTCACCCGGGGGGGGCTACGAGCAGTACGTC. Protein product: CASSPGGGYEQYV.

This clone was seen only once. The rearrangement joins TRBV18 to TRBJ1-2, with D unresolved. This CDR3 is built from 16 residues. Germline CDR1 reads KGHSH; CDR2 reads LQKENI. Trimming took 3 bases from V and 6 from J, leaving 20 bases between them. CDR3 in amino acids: CASSPSSQTKRDGYTF. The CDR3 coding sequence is TGTGCCAGCTCACCGTCGAGCCAGACCAAGCGGGATGGCTACACCTTC. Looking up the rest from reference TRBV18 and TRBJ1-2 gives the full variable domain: NAGVMQNPRHLVRRRGQEARLRCSPMKGHSHVYWYRQLPEEGLKFMVYLQKENIIDESGMPKERFSAEFPKEGPSILRIQQVVRGDSAAYFCASSPSSQTKRDGYTFGSGTRLTVV.

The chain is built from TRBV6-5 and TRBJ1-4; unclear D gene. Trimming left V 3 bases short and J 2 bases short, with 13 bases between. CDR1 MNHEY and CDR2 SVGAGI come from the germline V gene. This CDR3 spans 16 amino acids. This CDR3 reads CASSYSLLSTNEKLFF. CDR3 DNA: TGTGCCAGCAGTTATAGTCTCCTCTCTACTAATGAAAAACTGTTTTTT.

CDR3 nucleotide sequence: TGTGCCAGCAGTTTCCAGGGACCGCGGGGGCCCCAGCATTTT. Protein product: CASSFQGPRGPQHF. The V gene is TRBV27, the J gene TRBJ1-5; tentative D call: TRBD1 (5 bases). CDR3 length: 14 residues. Germline V CDR1 and CDR2: MNHEY, SMNVEV (reference sequence). V was pared by 3 bases and J by 9 bases, with 15 bases between.

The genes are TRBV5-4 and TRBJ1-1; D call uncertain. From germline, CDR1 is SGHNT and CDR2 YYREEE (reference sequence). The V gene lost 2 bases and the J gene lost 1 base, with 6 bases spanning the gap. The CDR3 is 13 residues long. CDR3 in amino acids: CASSLGGNTEAFF. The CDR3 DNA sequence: TGTGCCAGCAGCTTAGGAGGGAACACTGAAGCTTTCTTT.